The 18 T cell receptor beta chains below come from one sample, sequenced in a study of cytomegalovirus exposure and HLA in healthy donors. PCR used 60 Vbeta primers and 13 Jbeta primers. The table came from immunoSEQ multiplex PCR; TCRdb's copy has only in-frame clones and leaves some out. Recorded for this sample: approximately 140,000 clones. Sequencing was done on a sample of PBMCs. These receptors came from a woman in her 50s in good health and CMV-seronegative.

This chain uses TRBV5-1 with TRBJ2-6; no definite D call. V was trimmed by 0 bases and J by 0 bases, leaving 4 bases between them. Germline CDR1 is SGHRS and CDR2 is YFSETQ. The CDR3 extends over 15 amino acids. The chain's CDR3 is CASSLGGSGANVLTF. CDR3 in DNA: TGCGCCAGCAGCTTGGGCGGCTCTGGGGCCAACGTCCTGACTTTC.

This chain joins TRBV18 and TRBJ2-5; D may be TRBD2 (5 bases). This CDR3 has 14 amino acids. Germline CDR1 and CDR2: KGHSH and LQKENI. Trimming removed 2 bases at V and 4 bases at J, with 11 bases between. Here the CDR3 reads CASSPTGVGETQYF. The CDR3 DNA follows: TGTGCCAGCTCACCAACCGGGGTAGGAGAGACCCAGTACTTC.

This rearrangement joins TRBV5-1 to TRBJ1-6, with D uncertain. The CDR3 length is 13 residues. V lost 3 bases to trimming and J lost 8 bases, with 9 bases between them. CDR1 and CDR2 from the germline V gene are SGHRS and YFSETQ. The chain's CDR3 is CASSSGLDSPLHF. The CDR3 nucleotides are TGCGCCAGCAGCTCGGGTTTGGATTCACCCCTCCACTTT.

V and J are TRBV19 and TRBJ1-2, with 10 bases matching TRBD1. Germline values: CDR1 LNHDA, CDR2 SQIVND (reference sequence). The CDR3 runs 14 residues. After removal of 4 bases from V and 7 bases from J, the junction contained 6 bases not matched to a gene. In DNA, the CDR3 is TGTGCCAGTAGTACTCAGACAGGGGGCGGTGGCTACACCTTC. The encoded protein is CASSTQTGGGGYTF.

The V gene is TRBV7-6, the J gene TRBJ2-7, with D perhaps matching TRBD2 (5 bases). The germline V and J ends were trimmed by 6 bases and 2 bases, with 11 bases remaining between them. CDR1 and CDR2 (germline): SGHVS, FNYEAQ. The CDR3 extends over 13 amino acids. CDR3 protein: CASSGESPYEQYF. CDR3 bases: TGTGCCAGCAGTGGGGAGAGTCCCTACGAGCAGTACTTC.

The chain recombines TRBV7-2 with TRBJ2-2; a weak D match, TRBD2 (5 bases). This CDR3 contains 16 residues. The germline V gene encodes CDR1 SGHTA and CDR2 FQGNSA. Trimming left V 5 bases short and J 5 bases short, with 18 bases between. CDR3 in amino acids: CASSPRVVAITGELFF. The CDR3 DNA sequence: TGTGCCAGCAGCCCGCGGGTGGTAGCGATTACCGGGGAGCTGTTTTTT.

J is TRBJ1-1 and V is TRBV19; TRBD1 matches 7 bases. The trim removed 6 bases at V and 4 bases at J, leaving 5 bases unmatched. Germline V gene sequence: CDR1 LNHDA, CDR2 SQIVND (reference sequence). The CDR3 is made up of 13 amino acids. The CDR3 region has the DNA TGTGCCAGTAGATGGGCAGGGGGCACTGAAGCTTTCTTT. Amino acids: CASRWAGGTEAFF.

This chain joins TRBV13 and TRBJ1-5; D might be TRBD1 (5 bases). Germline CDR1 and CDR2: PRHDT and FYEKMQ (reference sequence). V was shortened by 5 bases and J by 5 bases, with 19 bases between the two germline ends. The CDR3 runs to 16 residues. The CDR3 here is CASSINGHERDQPQHF. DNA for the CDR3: TGTGCCAGCAGCATAAACGGACACGAACGGGATCAGCCCCAGCATTTT.

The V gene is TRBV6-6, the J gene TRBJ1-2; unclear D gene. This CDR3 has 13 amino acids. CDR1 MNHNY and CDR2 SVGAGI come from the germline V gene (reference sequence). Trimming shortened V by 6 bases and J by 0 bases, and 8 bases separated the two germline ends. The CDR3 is CASSLEPNYGYTF. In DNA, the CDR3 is TGTGCCAGCAGCCTAGAACCTAACTATGGCTACACCTTC.

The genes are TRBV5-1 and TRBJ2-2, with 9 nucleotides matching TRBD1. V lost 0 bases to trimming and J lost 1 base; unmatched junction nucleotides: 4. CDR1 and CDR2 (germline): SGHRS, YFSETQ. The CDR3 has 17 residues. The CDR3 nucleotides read TGCGCCAGCAGCTTGGAGGAGGGACAGGGGAACACCGGGGAGCTGTTTTTT. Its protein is CASSLEEGQGNTGELFF.

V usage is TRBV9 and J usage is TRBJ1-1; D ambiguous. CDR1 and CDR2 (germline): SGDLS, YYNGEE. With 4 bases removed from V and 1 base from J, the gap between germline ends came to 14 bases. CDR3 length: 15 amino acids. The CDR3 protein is CASSSPSRGNTEAFF. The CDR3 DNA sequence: TGTGCCAGCAGCAGCCCCTCCCGAGGGAACACTGAAGCTTTCTTT.

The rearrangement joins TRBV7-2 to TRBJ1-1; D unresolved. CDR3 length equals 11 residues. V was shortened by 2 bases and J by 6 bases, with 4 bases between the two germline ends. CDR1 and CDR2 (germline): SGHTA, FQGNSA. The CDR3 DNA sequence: TGTGCCAGCAGCTTAATCTCTGAAGCTTTCTTT. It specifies CASSLISEAFF.

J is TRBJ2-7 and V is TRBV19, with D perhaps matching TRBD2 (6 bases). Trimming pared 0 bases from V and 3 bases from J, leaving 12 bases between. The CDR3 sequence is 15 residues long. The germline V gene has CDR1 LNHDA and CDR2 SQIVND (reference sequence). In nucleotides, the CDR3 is TGTGCCAGTAGTATAGAAAGGACTACCAGCTACGAGCAGTACTTC. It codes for CASSIERTTSYEQYF.

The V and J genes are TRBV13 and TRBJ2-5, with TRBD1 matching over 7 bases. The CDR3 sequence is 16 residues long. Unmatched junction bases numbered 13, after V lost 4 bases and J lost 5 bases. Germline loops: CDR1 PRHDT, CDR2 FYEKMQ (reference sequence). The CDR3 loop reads CASSSPSGQPPETQYF. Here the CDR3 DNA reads TGTGCCAGCAGCTCCCCCTCGGGACAGCCTCCGGAGACCCAGTACTTC.

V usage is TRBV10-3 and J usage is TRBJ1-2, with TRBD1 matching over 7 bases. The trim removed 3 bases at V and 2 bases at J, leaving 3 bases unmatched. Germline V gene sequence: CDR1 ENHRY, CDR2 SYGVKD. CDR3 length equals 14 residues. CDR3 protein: CAISDPDRNYGYTF. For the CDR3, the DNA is TGTGCCATCAGTGACCCGGACAGGAACTATGGCTACACCTTC.

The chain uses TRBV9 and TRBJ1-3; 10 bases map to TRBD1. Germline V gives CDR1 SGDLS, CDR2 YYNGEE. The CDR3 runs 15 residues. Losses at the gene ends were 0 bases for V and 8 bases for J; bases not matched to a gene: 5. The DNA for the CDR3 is TGTGCCAGCAGCGTAGCTCTGGACAGGGGGGACACCATATATTTT. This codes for CASSVALDRGDTIYF.

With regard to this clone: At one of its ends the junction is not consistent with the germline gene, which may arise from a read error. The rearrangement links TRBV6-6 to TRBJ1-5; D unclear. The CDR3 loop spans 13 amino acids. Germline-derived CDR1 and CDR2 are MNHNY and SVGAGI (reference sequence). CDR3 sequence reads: CASSYTDDQTQHF. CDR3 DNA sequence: TGTGCCAGCAGTTATACAGACGATCAGACCCAGCATTTT.

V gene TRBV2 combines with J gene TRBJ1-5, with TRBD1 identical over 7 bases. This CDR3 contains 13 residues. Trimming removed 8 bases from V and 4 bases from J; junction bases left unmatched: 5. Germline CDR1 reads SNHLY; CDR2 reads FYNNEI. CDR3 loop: CASGDSLNQPQHF. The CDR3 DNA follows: TGTGCCAGCGGGGACAGCCTAAATCAGCCCCAGCATTTT.